This section outlines one T cell receptor beta chain sequence together with its context. Its antigen is unidentified. These data are taken from a study of shared clonotypes between healthy human individuals. Turning to the study itself: Per-donor plates numbered three CD4 naive, three CD4 memory, two CD8 naive and one CD8 memory.

The CDR3 is 14 residues long. The germline V gene has CDR1 SGDLS and CDR2 YYNGEE. The V gene end was trimmed by 4 bases and the J gene end by 4 bases; junction bases not matched to a gene: 7. Study-wide results and limits: When naive CD4 clonotypes were compared across a few donors, about 4.9% were shared.

Splitting the CD4+ cells yielded a CD45RA+ naive subset and a CD45RA-negative memory subset. The method was immunoSEQ multiplex PCR; TCRdb's version includes in-frame clones alone and lacks a portion of them. The repertoire holds over a million clones, with around 78% as singletons. Sequenced sample: memory CD4+ T cells from PBMCs. The subset was: CD45RA-negative fraction. The receptor's source is a man younger than 35 in good health. Some clones in this sample may be carry-over from other donors' samples. This chain links TRBV9 with TRBJ1-1; 7 nucleotides agree with TRBD1. The CDR3 region is CASSPRQGSTEAFF. DNA of the CDR3: TGTGCCAGCAGCCCACGACAGGGTAGCACTGAAGCTTTCTTT.